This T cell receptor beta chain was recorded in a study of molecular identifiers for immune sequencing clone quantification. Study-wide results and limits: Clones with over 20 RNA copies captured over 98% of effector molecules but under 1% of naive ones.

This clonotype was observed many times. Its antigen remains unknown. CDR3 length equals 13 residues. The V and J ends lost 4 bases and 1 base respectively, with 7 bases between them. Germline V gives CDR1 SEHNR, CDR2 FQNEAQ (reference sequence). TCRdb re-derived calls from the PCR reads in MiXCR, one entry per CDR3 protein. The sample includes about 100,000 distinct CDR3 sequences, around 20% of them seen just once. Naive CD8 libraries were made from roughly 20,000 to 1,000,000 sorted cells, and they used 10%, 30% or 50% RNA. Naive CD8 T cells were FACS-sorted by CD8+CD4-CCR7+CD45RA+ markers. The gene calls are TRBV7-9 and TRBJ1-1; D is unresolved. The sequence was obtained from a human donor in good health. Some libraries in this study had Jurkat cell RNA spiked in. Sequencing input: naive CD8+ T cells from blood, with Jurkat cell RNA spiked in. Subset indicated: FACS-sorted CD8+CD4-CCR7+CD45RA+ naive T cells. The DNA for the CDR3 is TGTGCCAGCAGCTACGACTGGAACACTGAAGCTTTCTTT. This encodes CASSYDWNTEAFF.